This T cell receptor (beta chain) was captured by sequencing in a study of OX40 agonist ivuxolimab in advanced cancers. Profiling relied on immunoSEQ multiplex PCR, and the TCRdb table lists in-frame clones only, not all of them. The data show about 72,000 clones, more than 80% seen once. V was clipped by 3 bases and J by 3 bases, with 3 bases between them. The CDR3 is 12 residues long. Germline V CDR1 and CDR2: KGHSH, LQKENI. The sequenced sample was CD4+ or CD8+ T cells sorted from blood, obtained in a trial of the OX40 agonist ivuxolimab. This TCR was recovered from an adult with an advanced solid tumor such as melanoma, head and neck, liver or kidney cancer. The gene calls are TRBV18 and TRBJ1-5; D call uncertain. The CDR3 loop reads CASSPDNQPQHF. In DNA, the CDR3 is TGTGCCAGCTCACCCGACAATCAGCCCCAGCATTTT. Full variable domain (remainder filled in from reference TRBV18 and TRBJ1-5): NAGVMQNPRHLVRRRGQEARLRCSPMKGHSHVYWYRQLPEEGLKFMVYLQKENIIDESGMPKERFSAEFPKEGPSILRIQQVVRGDSAAYFCASSPDNQPQHFGDGTRLSIL.